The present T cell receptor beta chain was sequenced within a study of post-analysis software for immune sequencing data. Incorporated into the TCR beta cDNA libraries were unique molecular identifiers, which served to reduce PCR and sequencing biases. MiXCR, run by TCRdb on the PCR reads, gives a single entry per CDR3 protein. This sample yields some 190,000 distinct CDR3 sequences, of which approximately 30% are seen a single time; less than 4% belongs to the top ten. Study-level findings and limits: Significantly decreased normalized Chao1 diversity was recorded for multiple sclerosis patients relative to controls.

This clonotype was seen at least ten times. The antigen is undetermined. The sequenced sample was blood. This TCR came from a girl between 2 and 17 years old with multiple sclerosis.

The CDR3, as DNA: TGCAGTGTTAGGACCGGGACGGCTAATGAAAAACTGTTTTTT. Translated, it gives CSVRTGTANEKLFF. The J gene is TRBJ1-4, the V gene TRBV20-1, with D possibly matching TRBD1 (5 bases). Between the trimmed V and J ends, which lost 7 bases and 3 bases, there was a span of 15 bases. The CDR3 runs to 14 residues. The germline CDR1 and CDR2 sequences are DFQATT and SNEGSKA (reference sequence).